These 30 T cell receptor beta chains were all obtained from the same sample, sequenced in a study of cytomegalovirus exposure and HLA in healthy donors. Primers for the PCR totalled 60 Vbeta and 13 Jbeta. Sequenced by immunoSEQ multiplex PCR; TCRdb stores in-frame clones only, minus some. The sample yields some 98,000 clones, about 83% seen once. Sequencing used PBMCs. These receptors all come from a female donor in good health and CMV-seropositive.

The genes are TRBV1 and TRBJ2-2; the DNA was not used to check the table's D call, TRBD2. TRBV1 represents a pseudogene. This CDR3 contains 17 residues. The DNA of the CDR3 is TGCACCAGCAGCCAAGATCGGACGGGAGGGAACACCGGGGAGCTGTTTTTT. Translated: CTSSQDRTGGNTGELFF.

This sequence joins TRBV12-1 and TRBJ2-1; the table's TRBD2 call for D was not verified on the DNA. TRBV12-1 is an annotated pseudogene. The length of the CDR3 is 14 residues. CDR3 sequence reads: CASSFDPSGDEQFF. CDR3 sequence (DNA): TGTGCCAGCAGCTTTGACCCTAGCGGCGATGAGCAGTTCTTC.

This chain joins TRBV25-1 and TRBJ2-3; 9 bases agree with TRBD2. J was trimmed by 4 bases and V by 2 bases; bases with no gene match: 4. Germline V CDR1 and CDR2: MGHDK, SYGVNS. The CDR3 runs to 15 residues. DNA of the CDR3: TGTGCCAGCAGTGAACTAGCGGGGTCATCAGATACGCAGTATTTT. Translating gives CASSELAGSSDTQYF.

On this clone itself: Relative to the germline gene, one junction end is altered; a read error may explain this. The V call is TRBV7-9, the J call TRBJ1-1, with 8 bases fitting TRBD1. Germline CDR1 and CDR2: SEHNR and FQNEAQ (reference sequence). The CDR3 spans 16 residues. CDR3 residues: CSSRSGTGGMNTEAFF. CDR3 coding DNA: TGTTCCAGCAGATCCGGGACAGGAGGAATGAACACTGAAGCTTTCTTT.

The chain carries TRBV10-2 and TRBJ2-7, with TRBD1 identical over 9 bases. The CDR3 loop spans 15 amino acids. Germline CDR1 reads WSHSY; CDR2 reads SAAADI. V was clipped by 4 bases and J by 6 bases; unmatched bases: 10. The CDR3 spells CASSGRDRVSFEQYF. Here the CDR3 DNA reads TGCGCCAGCAGTGGTAGGGACAGGGTGAGTTTCGAGCAGTACTTC.

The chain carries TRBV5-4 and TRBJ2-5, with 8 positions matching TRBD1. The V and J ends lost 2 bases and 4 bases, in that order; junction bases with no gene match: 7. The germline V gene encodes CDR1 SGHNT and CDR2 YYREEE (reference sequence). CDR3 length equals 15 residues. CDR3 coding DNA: TGTGCCAGCAGCTTACAGGGGGTTCTCGGAGAGACCCAGTACTTC. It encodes CASSLQGVLGETQYF.

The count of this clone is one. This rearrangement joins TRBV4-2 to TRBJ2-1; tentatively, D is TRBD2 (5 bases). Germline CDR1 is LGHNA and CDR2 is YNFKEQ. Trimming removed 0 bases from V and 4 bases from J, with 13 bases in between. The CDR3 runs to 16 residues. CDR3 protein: CASSQDSSSVYNEQFF. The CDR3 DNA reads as TGTGCCAGCAGCCAAGATTCGAGTAGCGTGTACAATGAGCAGTTCTTC.

CDR3 DNA sequence: TGTGCCAGCAGTGTGCGTGGGGGACTACAAGAGACCCAGTACTTC. Its protein is CASSVRGGLQETQYF. The rearrangement links TRBV6-1 to TRBJ2-5; TRBD2 agrees at 7 bases. Germline loops: CDR1 MNHNS, CDR2 SASEGT. V trimming: 4 bases; J trimming: 2 bases; junction bases outside the gene matches: 7. The CDR3 is 15 amino acids.

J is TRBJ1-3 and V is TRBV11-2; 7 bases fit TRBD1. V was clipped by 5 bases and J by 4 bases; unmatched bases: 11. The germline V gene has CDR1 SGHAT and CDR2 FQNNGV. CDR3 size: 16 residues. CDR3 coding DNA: TGTGCCAGCAGCCCGCTACAGGGGAGTACCGGAAACACCATATATTTT. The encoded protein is CASSPLQGSTGNTIYF.

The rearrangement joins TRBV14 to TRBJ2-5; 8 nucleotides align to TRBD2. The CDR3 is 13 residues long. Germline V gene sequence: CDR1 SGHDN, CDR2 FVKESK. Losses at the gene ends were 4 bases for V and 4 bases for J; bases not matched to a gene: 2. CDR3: CASSLAGGETQYF. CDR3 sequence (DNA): TGTGCCAGCAGCCTGGCGGGGGGAGAGACCCAGTACTTC.

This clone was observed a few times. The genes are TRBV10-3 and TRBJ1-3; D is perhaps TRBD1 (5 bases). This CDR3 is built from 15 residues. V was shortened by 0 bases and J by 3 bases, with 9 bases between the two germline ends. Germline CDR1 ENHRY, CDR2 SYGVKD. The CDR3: CAISESRTSGNTIYF. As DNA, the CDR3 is TGTGCCATCAGTGAGTCTAGGACAAGTGGAAACACCATATATTTT.

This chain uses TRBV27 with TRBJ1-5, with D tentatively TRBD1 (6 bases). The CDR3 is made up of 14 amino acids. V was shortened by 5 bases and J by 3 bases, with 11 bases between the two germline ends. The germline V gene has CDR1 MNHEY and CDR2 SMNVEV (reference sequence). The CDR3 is CASSPDSNNQPQHF. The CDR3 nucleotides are TGTGCCAGCAGTCCGGACAGTAACAATCAGCCCCAGCATTTT.

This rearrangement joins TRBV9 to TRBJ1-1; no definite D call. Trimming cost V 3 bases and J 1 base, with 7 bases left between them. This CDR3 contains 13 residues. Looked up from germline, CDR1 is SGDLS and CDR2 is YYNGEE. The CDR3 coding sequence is TGTGCCAGCAGCGGACACCCGAACACTGAAGCTTTCTTT. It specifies CASSGHPNTEAFF.

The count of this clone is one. CDR3: CASSLGTGFVDTQYF. CDR3 bases: TGTGCCAGCAGTTTAGGGACAGGTTTCGTAGATACGCAGTATTTT. The J gene is TRBJ2-3, the V gene TRBV27; TRBD1 aligns across 8 bases. There are 15 residues in the CDR3. Germline assignment: CDR1 MNHEY and CDR2 SMNVEV (reference sequence). With 2 bases clipped from V and 5 bases from J, the junction kept 6 bases outside the gene matches.

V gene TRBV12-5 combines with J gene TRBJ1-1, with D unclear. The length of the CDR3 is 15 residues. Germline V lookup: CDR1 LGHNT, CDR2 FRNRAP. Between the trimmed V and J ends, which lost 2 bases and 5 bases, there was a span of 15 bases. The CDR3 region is CASGLPSLKETEAFF. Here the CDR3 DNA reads TGTGCTAGTGGTTTGCCCTCCCTTAAGGAGACTGAAGCTTTCTTT.

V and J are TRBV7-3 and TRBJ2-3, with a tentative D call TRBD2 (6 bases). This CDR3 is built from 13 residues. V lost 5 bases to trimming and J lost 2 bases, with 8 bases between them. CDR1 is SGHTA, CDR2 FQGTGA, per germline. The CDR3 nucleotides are TGTGCCAGCAGCGGGACTGACACAGATACGCAGTATTTT. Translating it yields CASSGTDTDTQYF. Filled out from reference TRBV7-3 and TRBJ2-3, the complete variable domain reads GAGVSQTPSNKVTEKGKYVELRCDPISGHTALYWYRQSLGQGPEFLIYFQGTGAADDSGLPNDRFFAVRPEGSVSTLKIQRTERGDSAVYLCASSGTDTDTQYFGPGTRLTVL.

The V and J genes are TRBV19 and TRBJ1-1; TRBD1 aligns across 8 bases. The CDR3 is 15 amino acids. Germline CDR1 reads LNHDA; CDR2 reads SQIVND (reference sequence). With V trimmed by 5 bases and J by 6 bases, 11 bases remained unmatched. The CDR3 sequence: CASSYQPGGAPEAFF. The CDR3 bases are TGTGCCAGTAGTTACCAGCCAGGGGGCGCCCCTGAAGCTTTCTTT.

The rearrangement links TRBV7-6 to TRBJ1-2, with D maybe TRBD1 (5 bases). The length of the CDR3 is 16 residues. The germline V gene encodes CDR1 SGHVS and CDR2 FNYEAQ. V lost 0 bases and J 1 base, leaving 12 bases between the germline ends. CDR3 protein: CASSLAVAGYNYGYTF. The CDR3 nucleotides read TGTGCCAGCAGCTTAGCGGTAGCAGGGTATAACTATGGCTACACCTTC.

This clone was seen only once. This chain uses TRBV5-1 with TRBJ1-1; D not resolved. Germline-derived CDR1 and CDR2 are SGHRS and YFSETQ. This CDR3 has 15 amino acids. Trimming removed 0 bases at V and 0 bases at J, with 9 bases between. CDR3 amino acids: CASSLVSDMNTEAFF. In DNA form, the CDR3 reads TGCGCCAGCAGCTTGGTGAGCGATATGAACACTGAAGCTTTCTTT.

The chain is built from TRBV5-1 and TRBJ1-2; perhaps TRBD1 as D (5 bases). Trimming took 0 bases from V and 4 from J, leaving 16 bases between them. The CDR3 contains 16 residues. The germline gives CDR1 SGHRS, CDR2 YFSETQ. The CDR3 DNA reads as TGCGCCAGCAGCTTGGAGGGCGTGGGGGGTCTCTATGGCTACACCTTC. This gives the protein CASSLEGVGGLYGYTF. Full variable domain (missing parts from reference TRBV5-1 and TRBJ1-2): KAGVTQTPRYLIKTRGQQVTLSCSPISGHRSVSWYQQTPGQGLQFLFEYFSETQRNKGNFPGRFSGRQFSNSRSEMNVSTLELGDSALYLCASSLEGVGGLYGYTFGSGTRLTVV.

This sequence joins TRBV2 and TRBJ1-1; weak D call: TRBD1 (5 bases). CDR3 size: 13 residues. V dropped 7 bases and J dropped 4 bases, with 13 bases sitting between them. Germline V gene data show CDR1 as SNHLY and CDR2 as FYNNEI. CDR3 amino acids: CASTTPGGTEAFF. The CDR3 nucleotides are TGTGCCAGCACCACTCCCGGGGGCACTGAAGCTTTCTTT.

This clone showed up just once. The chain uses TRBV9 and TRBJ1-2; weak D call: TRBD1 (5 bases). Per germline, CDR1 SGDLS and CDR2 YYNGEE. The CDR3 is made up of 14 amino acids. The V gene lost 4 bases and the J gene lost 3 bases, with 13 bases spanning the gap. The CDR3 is CASSSSGLHYGYTF. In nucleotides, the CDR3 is TGTGCCAGCAGCTCGTCAGGGTTGCACTATGGCTACACCTTC.

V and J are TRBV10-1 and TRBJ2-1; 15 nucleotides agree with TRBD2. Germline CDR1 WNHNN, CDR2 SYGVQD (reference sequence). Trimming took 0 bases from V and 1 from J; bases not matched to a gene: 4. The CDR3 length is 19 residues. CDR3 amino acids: CASSESRTSGGASYNEQFF. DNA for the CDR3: TGCGCCAGCAGTGAGTCGAGGACTAGCGGGGGGGCGTCCTACAATGAGCAGTTCTTC.

CDR3 region: CASSLWQYTNYGYTF. The CDR3 nucleotides read TGTGCCAGCAGCTTATGGCAGTACACTAACTATGGCTACACCTTC. V gene TRBV13 combines with J gene TRBJ1-2, with D uncertain. Trimming stripped 2 bases from V and 0 bases from J, with 10 bases between. Germline CDR1 and CDR2: PRHDT and FYEKMQ (reference sequence). There are 15 residues in the CDR3.

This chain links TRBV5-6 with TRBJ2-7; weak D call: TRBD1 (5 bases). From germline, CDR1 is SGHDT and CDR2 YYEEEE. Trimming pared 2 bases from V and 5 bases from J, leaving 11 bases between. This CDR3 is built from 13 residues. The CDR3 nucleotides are TGTGCCAGCAGCTTATATCAGGGCCACGAGCAGTACTTC. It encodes CASSLYQGHEQYF.

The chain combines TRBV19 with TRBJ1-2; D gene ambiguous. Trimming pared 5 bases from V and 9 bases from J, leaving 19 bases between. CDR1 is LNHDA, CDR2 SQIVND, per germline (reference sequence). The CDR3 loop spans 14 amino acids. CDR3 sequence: CASSLQTTAGSYTF. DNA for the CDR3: TGTGCCAGTAGTCTCCAGACAACCGCGGGAAGCTACACCTTC. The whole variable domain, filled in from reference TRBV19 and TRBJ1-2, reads DGGITQSPKYLFRKEGQNVTLSCEQNLNHDAMYWYRQDPGQGLRLIYYSQIVNDFQKGDIAEGYSVSREKKESFPLTVTSAQKNPTAFYLCASSLQTTAGSYTFGSGTRLTVV.

CDR3 residues: CASSGSRGANTGELFF. The CDR3 DNA reads as TGCGCCAGCAGTGGATCCAGGGGGGCGAACACCGGGGAGCTGTTTTTT. The rearrangement joins TRBV10-1 to TRBJ2-2, with D perhaps TRBD1 (7 bases). The germline V gene has CDR1 WNHNN and CDR2 SYGVQD (reference sequence). The CDR3 sequence is 16 residues long. With 4 bases removed from V and 0 bases from J, the gap between germline ends came to 12 bases.

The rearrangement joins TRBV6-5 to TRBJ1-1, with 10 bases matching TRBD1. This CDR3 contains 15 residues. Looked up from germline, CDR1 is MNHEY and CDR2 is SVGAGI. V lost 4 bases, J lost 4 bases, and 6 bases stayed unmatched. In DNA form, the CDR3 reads TGTGCCAGCAGTTGGGGGGACAGGGGTGGCACTGAAGCTTTCTTT. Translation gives CASSWGDRGGTEAFF.

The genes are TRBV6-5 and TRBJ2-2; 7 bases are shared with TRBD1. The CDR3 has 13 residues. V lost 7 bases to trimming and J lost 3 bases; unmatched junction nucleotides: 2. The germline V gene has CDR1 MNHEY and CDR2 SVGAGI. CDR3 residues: CASTGQDTGELFF. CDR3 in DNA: TGTGCCAGCACCGGACAGGACACCGGGGAGCTGTTTTTT.

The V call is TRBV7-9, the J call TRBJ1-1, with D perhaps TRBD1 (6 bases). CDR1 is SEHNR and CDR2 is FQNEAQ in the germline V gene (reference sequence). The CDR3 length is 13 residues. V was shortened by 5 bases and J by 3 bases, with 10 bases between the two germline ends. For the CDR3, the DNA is TGTGCCAGCAGCGGACAGCTACACACTGAAGCTTTCTTT. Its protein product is CASSGQLHTEAFF.